This T cell receptor beta chain was obtained from a study of cytomegalovirus exposure and HLA in healthy donors. Overall study findings and caveats: The authors judged a highly shared variant cluster likely a sequencing artifact.

Of note for this clone: Its antigen is currently unknown.

Trimming removed 0 bases from V and 5 bases from J, with 19 bases in between. This CDR3 spans 17 amino acids. CDR1 and CDR2 (germline): KGHSH, LQKENI. PCR involved 60 Vbeta and 13 Jbeta primers. TCRdb's copy holds only in-frame clones and misses some; the assay was immunoSEQ multiplex PCR. This sample's clone table lists 100,000 to 150,000 clones. V and J are TRBV18 and TRBJ2-5, with a possible D match to TRBD1 (6 bases). The source of this sequence is a man aged 30 to 45 in good health and CMV-seronegative. The sequencing input was PBMCs. The DNA of the CDR3 is TGTGCCAGCTCACCACCGATTGCGCGGACAGACGACGAGACCCAGTACTTC. Residues: CASSPPIARTDDETQYF.